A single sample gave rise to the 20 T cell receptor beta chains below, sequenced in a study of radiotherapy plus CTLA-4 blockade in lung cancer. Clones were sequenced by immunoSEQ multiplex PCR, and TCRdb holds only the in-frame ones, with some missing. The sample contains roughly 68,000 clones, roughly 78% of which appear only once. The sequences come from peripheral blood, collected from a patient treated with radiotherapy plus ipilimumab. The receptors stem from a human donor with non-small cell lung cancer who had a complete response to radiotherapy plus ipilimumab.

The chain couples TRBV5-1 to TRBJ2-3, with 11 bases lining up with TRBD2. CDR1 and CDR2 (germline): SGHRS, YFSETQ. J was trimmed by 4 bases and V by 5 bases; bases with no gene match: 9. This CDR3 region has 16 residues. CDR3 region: CASSTGSSGGSDTQYF. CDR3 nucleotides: TGCGCCAGCAGTACGGGCTCTAGCGGGGGGTCAGATACGCAGTATTTT.

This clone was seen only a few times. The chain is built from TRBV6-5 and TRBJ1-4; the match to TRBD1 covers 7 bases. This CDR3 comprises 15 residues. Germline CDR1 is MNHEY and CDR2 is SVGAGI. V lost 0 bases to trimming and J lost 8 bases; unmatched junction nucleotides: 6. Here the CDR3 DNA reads TGTGCCAGCAGTTACTCTAGACAGGGAAGGGAAAAACTGTTTTTT. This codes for CASSYSRQGREKLFF.

CDR3 nucleotide sequence: TGTGCCAGCAGGCTCCCAGGGGAGGGTGAAAAACTGTTTTTT. This translates into CASRLPGEGEKLFF. J is TRBJ1-4 and V is TRBV6-5, with a weak D call TRBD1 (6 bases). V lost 6 bases and J 7 bases, leaving 15 bases between the germline ends. Germline CDR1 reads MNHEY; CDR2 reads SVGAGI. The CDR3 covers 14 residues.

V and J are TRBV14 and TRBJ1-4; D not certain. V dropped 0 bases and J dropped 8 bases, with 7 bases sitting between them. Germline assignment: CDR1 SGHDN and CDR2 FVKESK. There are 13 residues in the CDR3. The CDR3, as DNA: TGTGCCAGCAGCCAAGATCTGGGCGAAAAACTGTTTTTT. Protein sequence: CASSQDLGEKLFF.

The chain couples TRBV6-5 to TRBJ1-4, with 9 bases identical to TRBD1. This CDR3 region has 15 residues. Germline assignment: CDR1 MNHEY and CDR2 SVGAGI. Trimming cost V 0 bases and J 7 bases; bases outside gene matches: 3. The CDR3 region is CASSYSDRGIEKLFF. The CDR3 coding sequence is TGTGCCAGCAGTTACTCGGACAGGGGAATTGAAAAACTGTTTTTT.

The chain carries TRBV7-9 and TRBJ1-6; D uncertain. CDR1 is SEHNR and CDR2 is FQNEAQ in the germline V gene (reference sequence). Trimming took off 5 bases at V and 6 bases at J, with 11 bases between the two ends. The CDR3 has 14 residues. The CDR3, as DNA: TGTGCCAGCAGCCCCCGGGCCCTTAATTCACCCCTCCACTTT. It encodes CASSPRALNSPLHF. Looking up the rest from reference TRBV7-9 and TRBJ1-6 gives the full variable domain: DTGVSQNPRHKITKRGQNVTFRCDPISEHNRLYWYRQTLGQGPEFLTYFQNEAQLEKSRLLSDRFSAERPKGSFSTLEIQRTEQGDSAMYLCASSPRALNSPLHFGNGTRLTVT.

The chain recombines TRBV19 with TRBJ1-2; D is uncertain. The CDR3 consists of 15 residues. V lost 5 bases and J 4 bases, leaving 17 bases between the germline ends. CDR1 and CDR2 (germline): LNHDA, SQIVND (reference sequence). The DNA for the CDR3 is TGTGCCAGTAGTTCCTGGGAGAAACCGGTCTATGGCTACACCTTC. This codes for CASSSWEKPVYGYTF.

CDR3 sequence reads: CASSFEPRGQGARSSYNEQFF. Here the CDR3 DNA reads TGTGCCAGCAGTTTTGAACCCCGAGGGCAGGGGGCTAGGAGCTCCTACAATGAGCAGTTCTTC. The chain carries TRBV27 and TRBJ2-1, with 8 bases that match TRBD1. V shed 3 bases and J 0 bases; nucleotides not matched to a gene: 19. The CDR3 consists of 21 residues. The germline gives CDR1 MNHEY, CDR2 SMNVEV (reference sequence).

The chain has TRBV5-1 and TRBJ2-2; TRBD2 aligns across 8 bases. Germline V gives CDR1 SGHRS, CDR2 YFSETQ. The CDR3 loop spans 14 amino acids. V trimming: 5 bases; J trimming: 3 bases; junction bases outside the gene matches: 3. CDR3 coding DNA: TGCGCCAGCAGAATTAGCGGGGACACCGGGGAGCTGTTTTTT. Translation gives CASRISGDTGELFF.

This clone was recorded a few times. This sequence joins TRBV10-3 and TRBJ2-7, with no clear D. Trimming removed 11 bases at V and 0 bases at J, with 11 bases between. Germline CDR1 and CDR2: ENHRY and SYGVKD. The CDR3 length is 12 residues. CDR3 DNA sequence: TGTGCCTCCCGGCCCAACTCCTACGAGCAGTACTTC. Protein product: CASRPNSYEQYF.

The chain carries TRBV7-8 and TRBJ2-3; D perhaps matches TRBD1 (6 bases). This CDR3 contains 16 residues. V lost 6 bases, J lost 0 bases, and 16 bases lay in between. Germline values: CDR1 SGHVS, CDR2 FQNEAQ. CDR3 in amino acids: CASRPVRGRSTDTQYF. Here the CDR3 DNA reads TGTGCCAGCAGACCAGTCAGGGGCCGGAGCACAGATACGCAGTATTTT.

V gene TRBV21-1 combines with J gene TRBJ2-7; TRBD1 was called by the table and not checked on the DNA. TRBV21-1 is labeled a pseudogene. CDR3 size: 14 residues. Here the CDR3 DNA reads TGTGCCAGGGGGGCCGGGACCCTTTCCTACGAGCAGTACGTC. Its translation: CARGAGTLSYEQYV.

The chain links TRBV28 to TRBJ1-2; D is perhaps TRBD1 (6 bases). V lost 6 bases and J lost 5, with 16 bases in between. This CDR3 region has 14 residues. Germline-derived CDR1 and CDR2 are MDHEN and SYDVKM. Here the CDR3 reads CASRPGQGHYGYTF. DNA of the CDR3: TGTGCCAGCAGACCGGGACAAGGTCATTATGGCTACACCTTC.

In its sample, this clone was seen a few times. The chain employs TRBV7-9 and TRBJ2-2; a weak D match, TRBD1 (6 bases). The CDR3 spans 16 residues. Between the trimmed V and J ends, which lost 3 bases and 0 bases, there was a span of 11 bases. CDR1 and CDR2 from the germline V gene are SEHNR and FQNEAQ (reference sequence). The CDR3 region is CASSFQRTANTGELFF. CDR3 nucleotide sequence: TGTGCCAGCAGCTTCCAGCGGACAGCGAACACCGGGGAGCTGTTTTTT.

The CDR3 protein is CASSYKRGFEQYV. CDR3 coding DNA: TGTGCCAGCAGTTACAAACGGGGGTTTGAGCAGTACGTC. The chain has TRBV6-5 and TRBJ2-7; TRBD2 is a possible D gene (6 bases). Germline values: CDR1 MNHEY, CDR2 SVGAGI. Trimming cost V 2 bases and J 7 bases, with 12 bases left between them. The CDR3 extends over 13 amino acids.

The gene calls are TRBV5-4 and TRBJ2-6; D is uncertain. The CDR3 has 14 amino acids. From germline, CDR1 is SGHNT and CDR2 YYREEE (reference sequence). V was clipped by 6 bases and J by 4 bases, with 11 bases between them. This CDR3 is CASTSGGGANVLTF. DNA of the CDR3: TGTGCCAGCACCTCTGGTGGCGGGGCCAACGTCCTGACTTTC.

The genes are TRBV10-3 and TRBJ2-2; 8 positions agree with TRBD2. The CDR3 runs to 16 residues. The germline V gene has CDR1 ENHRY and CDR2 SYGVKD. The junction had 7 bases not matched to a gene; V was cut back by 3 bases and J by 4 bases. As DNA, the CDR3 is TGTGCCATCAGTGACTCGGGGGGGCCGGGCACCGGGGAGCTGTTTTTT. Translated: CAISDSGGPGTGELFF.

This CDR3 is CAWTRGTGVYSGANVLTF. CDR3 in DNA: TGTGCCTGGACCAGGGGGACAGGGGTTTACTCTGGGGCCAACGTCCTGACTTTC. V usage is TRBV30 and J usage is TRBJ2-6, with 10 bases fitting TRBD1. The germline V gene encodes CDR1 GTSNPN and CDR2 SVGIG (reference sequence). V lost 4 bases, J lost 0 bases, and 9 bases stayed unmatched. This CDR3 is built from 18 residues. Full variable domain (outside the CDR3, taken from reference TRBV30 and TRBJ2-6): SQTIHQWPATLVQPVGSPLSLECTVEGTSNPNLYWYRQAAGRGLQLLFYSVGIGQISSEVPQNLSASRPQDRQFILSSKKLLLSDSGFYLCAWTRGTGVYSGANVLTFGAGSRLTVL.

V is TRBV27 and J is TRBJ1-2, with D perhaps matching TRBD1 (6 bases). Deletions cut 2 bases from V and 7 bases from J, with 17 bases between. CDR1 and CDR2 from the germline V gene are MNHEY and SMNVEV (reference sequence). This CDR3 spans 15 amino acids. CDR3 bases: TGTGCCAGCAGTTTAATTAGAGGAGGGGGTGGTGGCTACACCTTC. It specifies CASSLIRGGGGGYTF.

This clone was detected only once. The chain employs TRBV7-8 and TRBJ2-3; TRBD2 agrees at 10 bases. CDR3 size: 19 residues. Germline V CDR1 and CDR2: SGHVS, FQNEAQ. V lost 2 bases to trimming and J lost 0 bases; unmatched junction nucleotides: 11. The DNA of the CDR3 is TGTGCCAGCAGCTTAAACCGGGGTAGCGGGGGGACTAGCACAGATACGCAGTATTTT. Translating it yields CASSLNRGSGGTSTDTQYF.